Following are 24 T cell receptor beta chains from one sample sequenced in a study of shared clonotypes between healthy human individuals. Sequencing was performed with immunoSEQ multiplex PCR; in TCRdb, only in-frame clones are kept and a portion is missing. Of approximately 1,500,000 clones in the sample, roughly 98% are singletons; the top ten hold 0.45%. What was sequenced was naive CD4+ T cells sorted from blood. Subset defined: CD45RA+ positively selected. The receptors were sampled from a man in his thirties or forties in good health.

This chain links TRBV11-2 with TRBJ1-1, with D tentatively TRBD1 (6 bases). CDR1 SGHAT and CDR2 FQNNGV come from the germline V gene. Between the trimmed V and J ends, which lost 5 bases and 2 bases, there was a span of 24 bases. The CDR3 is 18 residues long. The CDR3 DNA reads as TGTGCCAGCAGCCAGGTTTGGGGGGGCGGTCCGTCAAACACTGAAGCTTTCTTT. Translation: CASSQVWGGGPSNTEAFF.

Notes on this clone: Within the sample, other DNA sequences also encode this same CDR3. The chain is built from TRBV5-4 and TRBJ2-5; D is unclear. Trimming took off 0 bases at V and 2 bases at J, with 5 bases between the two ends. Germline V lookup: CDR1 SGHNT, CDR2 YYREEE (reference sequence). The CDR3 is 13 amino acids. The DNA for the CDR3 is TGTGCCAGCAGCTTGGGACCTCAAGAGACCCAGTACTTC. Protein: CASSLGPQETQYF.

The CDR3 sequence is CARSRAFLYGYTF. The CDR3 region has the DNA TGTGCCAGAAGCCGCGCGTTTCTCTATGGCTACACCTTC. The rearrangement links TRBV5-3 to TRBJ1-2; no definite D call. Being an ORF, TRBV5-3 has a function that is uncertain. Trimming stripped 4 bases from V and 4 bases from J, with 11 bases between. This CDR3 has 13 amino acids.

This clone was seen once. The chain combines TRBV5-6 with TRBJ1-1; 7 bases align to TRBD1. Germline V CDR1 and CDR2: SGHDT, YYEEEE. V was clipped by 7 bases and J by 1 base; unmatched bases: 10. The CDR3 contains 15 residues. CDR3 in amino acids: CASSRTGEANTEAFF. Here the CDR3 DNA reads TGTGCCAGCTCCAGAACAGGGGAGGCGAACACTGAAGCTTTCTTT.

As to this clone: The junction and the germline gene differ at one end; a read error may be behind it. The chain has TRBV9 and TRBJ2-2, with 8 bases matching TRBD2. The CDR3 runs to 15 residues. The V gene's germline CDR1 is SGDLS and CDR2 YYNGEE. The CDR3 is CASSVALAVPGELFF. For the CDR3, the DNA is TGTGCCAGCAGCGTAGCACTAGCGGTACCCGGAGAGCTGTTTTTT.

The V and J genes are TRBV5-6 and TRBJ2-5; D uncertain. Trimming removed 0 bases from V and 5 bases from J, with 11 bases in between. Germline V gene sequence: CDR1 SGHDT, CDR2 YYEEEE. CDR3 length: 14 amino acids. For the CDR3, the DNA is TGTGCCAGCAGCTTGGCCAGTAAAGGGGAGACCCAGTACTTC. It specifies CASSLASKGETQYF.

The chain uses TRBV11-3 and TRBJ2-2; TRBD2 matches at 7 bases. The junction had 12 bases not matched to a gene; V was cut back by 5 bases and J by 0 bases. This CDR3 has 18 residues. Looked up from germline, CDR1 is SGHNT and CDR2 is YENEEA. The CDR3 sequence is CASSPKGGLAANTGELFF. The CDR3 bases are TGTGCCAGCAGCCCCAAGGGAGGGCTCGCTGCGAACACCGGGGAGCTGTTTTTT.

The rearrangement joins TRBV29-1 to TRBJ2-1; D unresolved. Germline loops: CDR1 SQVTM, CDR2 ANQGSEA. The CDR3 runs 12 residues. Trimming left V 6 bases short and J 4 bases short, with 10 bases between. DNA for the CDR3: TGCAGCGTATCCCGTAGTTACAATGAGCAGTTCTTC. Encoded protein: CSVSRSYNEQFF.

The CDR3 coding sequence is TGTGCCAGCAGCCCTCAATTAGGGGGAGGTCTGTCCAATGAGCAGTTCTTC. Translating gives CASSPQLGGGLSNEQFF. The V and J genes are TRBV5-4 and TRBJ2-1, with D possibly being TRBD1 or TRBD2 (6 bases each). CDR3 length: 17 residues. Germline V lookup: CDR1 SGHNT, CDR2 YYREEE (reference sequence). Trimming shortened V by 4 bases and J by 6 bases, and 23 bases separated the two germline ends.

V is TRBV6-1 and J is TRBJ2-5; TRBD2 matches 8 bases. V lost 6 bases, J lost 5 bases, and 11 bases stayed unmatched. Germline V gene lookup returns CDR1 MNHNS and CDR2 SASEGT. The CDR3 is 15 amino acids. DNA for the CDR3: TGTGCCAGCAGATATCCAGCGGGAGCGGGGGAGACCCAGTACTTC. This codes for CASRYPAGAGETQYF.

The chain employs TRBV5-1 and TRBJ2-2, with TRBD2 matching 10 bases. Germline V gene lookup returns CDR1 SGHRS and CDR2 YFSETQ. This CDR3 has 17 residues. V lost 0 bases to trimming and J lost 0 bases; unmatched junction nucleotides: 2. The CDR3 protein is CASSLGGLAANTGELFF. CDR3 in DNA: TGCGCCAGCAGCTTGGGCGGACTAGCGGCGAACACCGGGGAGCTGTTTTTT. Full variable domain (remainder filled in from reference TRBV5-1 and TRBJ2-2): KAGVTQTPRYLIKTRGQQVTLSCSPISGHRSVSWYQQTPGQGLQFLFEYFSETQRNKGNFPGRFSGRQFSNSRSEMNVSTLELGDSALYLCASSLGGLAANTGELFFGEGSRLTVL.

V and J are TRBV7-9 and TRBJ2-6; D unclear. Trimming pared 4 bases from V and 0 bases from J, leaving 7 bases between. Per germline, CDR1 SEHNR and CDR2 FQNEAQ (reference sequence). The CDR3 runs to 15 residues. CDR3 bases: TGTGCCAGCAGCTCAACTGGCTCTGGGGCCAACGTCCTGACTTTC. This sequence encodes CASSSTGSGANVLTF. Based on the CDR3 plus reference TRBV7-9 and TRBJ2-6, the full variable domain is DTGVSQNPRHKITKRGQNVTFRCDPISEHNRLYWYRQTLGQGPEFLTYFQNEAQLEKSRLLSDRFSAERPKGSFSTLEIQRTEQGDSAMYLCASSSTGSGANVLTFGAGSRLTVL.

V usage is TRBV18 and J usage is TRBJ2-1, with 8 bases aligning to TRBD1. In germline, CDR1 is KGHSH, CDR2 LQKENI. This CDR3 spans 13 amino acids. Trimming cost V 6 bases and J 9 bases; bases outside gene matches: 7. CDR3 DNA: TGTGCCAGCTCCGAGACAGGGGATCTTGAGCAGTTCTTC. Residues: CASSETGDLEQFF.

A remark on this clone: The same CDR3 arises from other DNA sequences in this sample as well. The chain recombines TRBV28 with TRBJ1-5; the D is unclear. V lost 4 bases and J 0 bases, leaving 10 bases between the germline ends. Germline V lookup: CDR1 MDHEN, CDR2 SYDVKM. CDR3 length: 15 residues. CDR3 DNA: TGTGCCAGCAGTTCCGGGAGGTATAGCAATCAGCCCCAGCATTTT. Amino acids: CASSSGRYSNQPQHF.

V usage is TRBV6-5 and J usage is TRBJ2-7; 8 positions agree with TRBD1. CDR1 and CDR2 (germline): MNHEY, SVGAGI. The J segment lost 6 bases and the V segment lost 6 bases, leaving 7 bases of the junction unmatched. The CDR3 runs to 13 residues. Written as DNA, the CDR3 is TGTGCCAGCAGCCCAGGGGGCGCGGGCGAGCAGTACTTC. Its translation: CASSPGGAGEQYF.

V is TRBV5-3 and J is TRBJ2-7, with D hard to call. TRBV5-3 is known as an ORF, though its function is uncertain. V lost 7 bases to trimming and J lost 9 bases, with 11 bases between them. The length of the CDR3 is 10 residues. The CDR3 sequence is CARLAAGQYF. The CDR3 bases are TGTGCCAGACTGGCGGCCGGGCAGTACTTC.

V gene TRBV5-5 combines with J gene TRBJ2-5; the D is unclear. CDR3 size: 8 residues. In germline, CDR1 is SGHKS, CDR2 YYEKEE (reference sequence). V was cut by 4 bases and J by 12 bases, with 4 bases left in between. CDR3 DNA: TGTGCCAGCAGCCCCGAGTACTTC. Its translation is CASSPEYF.

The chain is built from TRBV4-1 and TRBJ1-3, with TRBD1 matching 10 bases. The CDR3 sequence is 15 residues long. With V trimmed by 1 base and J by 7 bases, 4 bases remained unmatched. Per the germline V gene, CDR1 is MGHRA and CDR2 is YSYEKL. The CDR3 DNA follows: TGCGCCAGCAGCCAAGCCGGGACAGGGGTGAACACCATATATTTT. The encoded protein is CASSQAGTGVNTIYF.

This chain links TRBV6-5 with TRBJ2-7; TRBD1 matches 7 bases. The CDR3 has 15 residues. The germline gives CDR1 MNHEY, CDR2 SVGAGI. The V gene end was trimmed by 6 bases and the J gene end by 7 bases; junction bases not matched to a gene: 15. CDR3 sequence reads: CASSYGQALFGEQYF. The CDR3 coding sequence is TGTGCCAGCAGCTACGGACAGGCACTTTTCGGTGAGCAGTACTTC.

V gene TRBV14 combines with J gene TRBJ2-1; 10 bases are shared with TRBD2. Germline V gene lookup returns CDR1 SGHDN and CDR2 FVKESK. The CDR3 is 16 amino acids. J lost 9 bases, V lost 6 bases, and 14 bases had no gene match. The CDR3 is CASRGRRLAGEGEQFF. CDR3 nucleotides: TGTGCCAGCAGGGGCCGCAGGCTAGCGGGAGAAGGTGAGCAGTTCTTC.

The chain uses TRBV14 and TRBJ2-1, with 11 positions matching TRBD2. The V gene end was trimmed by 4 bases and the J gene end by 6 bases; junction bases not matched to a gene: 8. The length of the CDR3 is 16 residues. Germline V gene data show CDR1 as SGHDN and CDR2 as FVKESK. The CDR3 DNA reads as TGTGCCAGCAGCCGGAGACTAGCGGGACCCCTCAATGAGCAGTTCTTC. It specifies CASSRRLAGPLNEQFF.

CDR3 DNA sequence: TGTGCCTGGAGTCAAGGGTTAGATCAGCCCCAGCATTTT. It specifies CAWSQGLDQPQHF. This rearrangement joins TRBV30 to TRBJ1-5; the D is unclear. The V gene lost 2 bases and the J gene lost 5 bases, with 10 bases spanning the gap. Per the germline V gene, CDR1 is GTSNPN and CDR2 is SVGIG (reference sequence). This CDR3 region has 13 residues.

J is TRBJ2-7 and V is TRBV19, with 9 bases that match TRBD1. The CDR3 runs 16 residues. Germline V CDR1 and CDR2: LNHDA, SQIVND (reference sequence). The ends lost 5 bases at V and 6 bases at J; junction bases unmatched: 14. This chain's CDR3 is CASSVSPGTGLAEQYF. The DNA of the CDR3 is TGTGCCAGTAGTGTATCTCCCGGGACAGGGCTTGCCGAGCAGTACTTC.

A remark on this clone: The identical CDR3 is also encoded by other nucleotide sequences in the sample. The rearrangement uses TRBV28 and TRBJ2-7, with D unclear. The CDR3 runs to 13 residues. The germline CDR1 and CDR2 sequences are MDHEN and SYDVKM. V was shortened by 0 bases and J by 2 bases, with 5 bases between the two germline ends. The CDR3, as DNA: TGTGCCAGCAGTTTATGGGCCACCTACGAGCAGTACTTC. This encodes CASSLWATYEQYF.